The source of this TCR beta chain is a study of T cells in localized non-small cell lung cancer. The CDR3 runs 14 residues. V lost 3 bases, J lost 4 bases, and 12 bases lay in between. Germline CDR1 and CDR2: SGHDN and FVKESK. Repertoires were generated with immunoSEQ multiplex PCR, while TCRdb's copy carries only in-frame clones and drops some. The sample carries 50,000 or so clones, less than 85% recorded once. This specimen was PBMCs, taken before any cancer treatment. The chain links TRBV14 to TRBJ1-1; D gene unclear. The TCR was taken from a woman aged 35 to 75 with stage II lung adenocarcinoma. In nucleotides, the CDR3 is TGTGCCAGCAGCCATGAGACACGTAGCACTGAAGCTTTCTTT. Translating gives CASSHETRSTEAFF. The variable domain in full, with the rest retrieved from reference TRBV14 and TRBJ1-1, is EAGVTQFPSHSVIEKGQTVTLRCDPISGHDNLYWYRRVMGKEIKFLLHFVKESKQDESGMPNNRFLAERTGGTYSTLKVQPAELEDSGVYFCASSHETRSTEAFFGQGTRLTVV.